This TCR beta chain was identified in a study of shared clonotypes between healthy human individuals. It was into CD45RA+ naive and CD45RA-negative memory subsets that the CD4+ cells were split. Unmatched junction bases numbered 10, after V lost 6 bases and J lost 8 bases. The CDR3 is 15 amino acids. From germline, CDR1 is MNHNS and CDR2 SASEGT. The assay was immunoSEQ multiplex PCR, and TCRdb's table has in-frame clones only and misses some. The sample yields 2,500,000 or so clones, approximately 94% seen once. This clonotype was obtained from a man between 18 and 35 years old in good health. Sequencing input: naive CD4+ T cells sorted from blood. Subset defined: CD45RA+ positively selected. This chain connects TRBV6-1 to TRBJ2-1; 10 bases line up with TRBD2. The CDR3 DNA reads TGTGCCAGCAGGCAGACCGGGACTAGCGTAGATGAGCAGTTCTTC. Translation: CASRQTGTSVDEQFF.